These 19 T cell receptor beta chains share one sample of origin, sequenced in a study of blood T cell repertoires in COVID-19. Profiling relied on immunoSEQ multiplex PCR, and the TCRdb table lists in-frame clones only, not all of them. The top ten clones hold around 5% of a sample with tens of thousands of clones, approximately 82% of them seen once. Source material: peripheral blood. Receptor source: a man aged 50-59 years with active COVID-19.

The chain recombines TRBV19 with TRBJ1-1; the D gene is possibly TRBD1 (6 bases). V lost 7 bases, J lost 0 bases, and 9 bases lay in between. Germline V gene data show CDR1 as LNHDA and CDR2 as SQIVND (reference sequence). The CDR3 is 13 residues long. In nucleotides, the CDR3 is TGTGCCAGTATTGGACAGCTGAACACTGAAGCTTTCTTT. Encoded protein: CASIGQLNTEAFF.

J is TRBJ1-4 and V is TRBV28; D is ambiguous. Germline-derived CDR1 and CDR2 are MDHEN and SYDVKM. CDR3 length: 16 residues. V lost 7 bases and J lost 5, with 20 bases in between. CDR3 sequence: CASNRGSEQTNEKLFF. In DNA form, the CDR3 reads TGTGCCAGCAACCGAGGAAGTGAGCAGACCAATGAAAAACTGTTTTTT. The full variable domain, its missing parts supplied by reference TRBV28 and TRBJ1-4, is DVKVTQSSRYLVKRTGEKVFLECVQDMDHENMFWYRQDPGLGLRLIYFSYDVKMKEKGDIPEGYSVSREKKERFSLILESASTNQTSMYLCASNRGSEQTNEKLFFGSGTQLSVL.

V is TRBV6-2 or TRBV6-3 and J is TRBJ1-2, with 8 bases identical to TRBD1. The CDR3 contains 18 residues. J lost 3 bases, V lost 4 bases, and 16 bases had no gene match. Looked up from germline, CDR1 is MNHEY and CDR2 is SVGEGT. For the CDR3, the DNA is TGTGCCAGCAGTTTGCCGGGACAGGCAGTGGAATTCGACTATGGCTACACCTTC. Protein product: CASSLPGQAVEFDYGYTF.

This clone occurred a few times. The V and J genes are TRBV4-3 and TRBJ2-1; TRBD2 agrees at 9 bases. After removal of 4 bases from V and 9 bases from J, the junction contained 4 bases not matched to a gene. CDR3 length: 13 residues. Looked up from germline, CDR1 is LGHNA and CDR2 is YSLEER. This CDR3 reads CASSLGLALEQFF. The CDR3 coding sequence is TGCGCCAGCAGCCTCGGACTAGCGCTTGAGCAGTTCTTC.

CDR3 protein: CASSLQREGPLTSEQFF. In DNA form, the CDR3 reads TGCGCCAGCAGCTTGCAGCGGGAGGGCCCGCTAACGAGTGAGCAGTTCTTC. The V gene is TRBV5-1, the J gene TRBJ2-1, with 10 bases fitting TRBD2. Germline CDR1 is SGHRS and CDR2 is YFSETQ. V lost 1 base to trimming and J lost 9 bases; unmatched junction nucleotides: 13. This CDR3 spans 17 amino acids.

V gene TRBV9 combines with J gene TRBJ1-1; the D is unclear. Germline V lookup: CDR1 SGDLS, CDR2 YYNGEE. The CDR3 runs to 14 residues. With 0 bases removed from V and 1 base from J, the gap between germline ends came to 7 bases. In nucleotides, the CDR3 is TGTGCCAGCAGCGTAGTCCCAGAGAACACTGAAGCTTTCTTT. It specifies CASSVVPENTEAFF.

The CDR3 DNA follows: TGCGCCAGCAGCCCTCTGAGGGGGACAGGGGCATCTGGGGCCAACGTCCTGACTTTC. Protein sequence: CASSPLRGTGASGANVLTF. The chain couples TRBV5-1 to TRBJ2-6; 10 bases line up with TRBD1. This CDR3 is 19 amino acids long. V lost 4 bases to trimming and J lost 1 base; unmatched junction nucleotides: 11. Germline V CDR1 and CDR2: SGHRS, YFSETQ.

V gene TRBV5-1 combines with J gene TRBJ1-2, with 10 bases that match TRBD1. The CDR3 contains 14 residues. Trimming took 4 bases from V and 7 from J; bases not matched to a gene: 7. The germline V gene encodes CDR1 SGHRS and CDR2 YFSETQ. CDR3 DNA sequence: TGCGCCAGCAGCGTCCGGGACAGGGGCCTTGGCTACACCTTC. This translates into CASSVRDRGLGYTF.

This rearrangement joins TRBV18 to TRBJ1-3; 7 bases are shared with TRBD1. The CDR3 is 15 amino acids. The junction had 9 bases not matched to a gene; V was cut back by 4 bases and J by 6 bases. In germline, CDR1 is KGHSH, CDR2 LQKENI. CDR3 loop: CASSLVRGGENTIYF. The CDR3 nucleotides are TGTGCCAGCTCACTCGTGAGAGGGGGCGAAAACACCATATATTTT.

This chain links TRBV6-6 with TRBJ2-3; D perhaps matches TRBD2 (5 bases). The ends were cut back, 4 bases at V and 5 bases at J, with 7 bases in the middle. The CDR3 is made up of 12 amino acids. Germline-derived CDR1 and CDR2 are MNHNY and SVGAGI (reference sequence). In DNA, the CDR3 is TGTGCCAGCAGTTCAAGCGGAGATACGCAGTATTTT. Protein: CASSSSGDTQYF.

This sequence joins TRBV29-1 and TRBJ2-3, with TRBD1 matching 10 bases. Germline V gene data show CDR1 as SQVTM and CDR2 as ANQGSEA. The J segment lost 3 bases and the V segment lost 4 bases, leaving 1 base of the junction unmatched. CDR3 length: 13 amino acids. The CDR3 nucleotides are TGCAGCGTTGGACAGGGGGCAACAGATACGCAGTATTTT. Protein product: CSVGQGATDTQYF.

This clone was picked up one time. The V call is TRBV28, the J call TRBJ2-3; D possibly corresponds to TRBD2 (6 bases). The CDR3 covers 15 residues. Trimming removed 1 base at V and 0 bases at J, with 8 bases between. Germline CDR1 is MDHEN and CDR2 is SYDVKM. CDR3 in amino acids: CASSLSGASTDTQYF. CDR3 DNA sequence: TGTGCCAGCAGTTTATCGGGAGCTAGCACAGATACGCAGTATTTT.

This clone was picked up one time. This rearrangement joins TRBV6-5 to TRBJ2-3; perhaps TRBD2 as D (5 bases). Trimming removed 6 bases at V and 3 bases at J, with 10 bases between. The length of the CDR3 is 13 residues. The V gene's germline CDR1 is MNHEY and CDR2 SVGAGI. CDR3 nucleotide sequence: TGTGCCAGCAGCCTACCGGGAACAGATACGCAGTATTTT. It is translated as CASSLPGTDTQYF.

The genes are TRBV11-3 and TRBJ2-7; 7 positions match TRBD2. Losses at the gene ends were 1 base for V and 6 bases for J; bases not matched to a gene: 9. Germline V gives CDR1 SGHNT, CDR2 YENEEA. CDR3 length: 15 amino acids. The chain's CDR3 is CASSLGEAGAGEQYF. In DNA, the CDR3 is TGTGCCAGCAGCTTAGGAGAGGCGGGAGCCGGCGAGCAGTACTTC. Drawing the rest from reference TRBV11-3 and TRBJ2-7, the complete variable domain is EAGVVQSPRYKIIEKKQPVAFWCNPISGHNTLYWYLQNLGQGPELLIRYENEEAVDDSQLPKDRFSAERLKGVDSTLKIQPAELGDSAVYLCASSLGEAGAGEQYFGPGTRLTVT.

This clone was counted between two and nine times. The V gene is TRBV7-9, the J gene TRBJ2-7; the D gene is possibly TRBD1 (6 bases). CDR1 SEHNR and CDR2 FQNEAQ come from the germline V gene (reference sequence). The germline V and J ends were trimmed by 4 bases and 2 bases, with 12 bases remaining between them. The CDR3 has 14 residues. CDR3 DNA: TGTGCCAGCAGCTACGACAGGTCCACCTACGAGCAGTACTTC. Its translation is CASSYDRSTYEQYF.

The rearrangement joins TRBV6-5 to TRBJ1-2, with TRBD1 matching 8 bases. The germline CDR1 and CDR2 sequences are MNHEY and SVGAGI. CDR3 length: 14 amino acids. The V gene end was trimmed by 5 bases and the J gene end by 7 bases; junction bases not matched to a gene: 9. The CDR3 loop reads CASSKQGQGGGYTF. The CDR3 nucleotides are TGTGCCAGCAGTAAACAAGGACAGGGTGGTGGCTACACCTTC.

This chain connects TRBV7-9 to TRBJ1-6, with 9 bases identical to TRBD1. V trimming: 4 bases; J trimming: 10 bases; junction bases outside the gene matches: 8. CDR1 is SEHNR and CDR2 is FQNEAQ in the germline V gene (reference sequence). The CDR3 consists of 15 residues. This chain's CDR3 is CASSSPGTGKSPLHF. The CDR3 nucleotides are TGTGCCAGCAGCTCGCCGGGGACAGGGAAGTCACCCCTCCACTTT.

In its sample, this clone was seen once. This chain links TRBV18 with TRBJ2-3; 10 bases map to TRBD2. V trimming: 5 bases; J trimming: 4 bases; junction bases outside the gene matches: 9. CDR3 size: 16 residues. CDR1 and CDR2 from the germline V gene are KGHSH and LQKENI. As DNA, the CDR3 is TGTGCCAGCTCAATCAGGGCTAGCGGGAGTGCAGATACGCAGTATTTT. Its protein product is CASSIRASGSADTQYF.

The V and J genes are TRBV5-4 and TRBJ2-5, with 12 bases aligning to TRBD2. Trimming took 4 bases from V and 1 from J; bases not matched to a gene: 5. This CDR3 is 16 amino acids long. The germline CDR1 and CDR2 sequences are SGHNT and YYREEE (reference sequence). The CDR3 nucleotides read TGTGCCAGCAGCCCGAGGACTAGCGGGGCCCAAGAGACCCAGTACTTC. Its translation is CASSPRTSGAQETQYF.